This T cell receptor beta chain emerged from a study of cytomegalovirus exposure and HLA in healthy donors. General study points: Some V segments, including TRBV6-2 and TRBV6-3, were excluded as indistinguishable.

It was with 60 Vbeta and 13 Jbeta primers that the PCR ran. The method was immunoSEQ multiplex PCR; TCRdb's version includes in-frame clones alone and lacks a portion of them. The table shows under 200,000 clones, with around 85% occurring only once. This clone has a handful of counts. Antigen: not known. CDR1 SGDLS and CDR2 YYNGEE come from the germline V gene. V lost 7 bases to trimming and J lost 8 bases; unmatched junction nucleotides: 0. This CDR3 has 10 amino acids. Sequenced: PBMCs. The TCR comes from a human donor in good health. V gene TRBV9 combines with J gene TRBJ2-3; 8 bases are a match to TRBD2. CDR3 DNA sequence: TGTGCCAGCGCGGGGGGTACGCAGTATTTT. This encodes CASAGGTQYF.